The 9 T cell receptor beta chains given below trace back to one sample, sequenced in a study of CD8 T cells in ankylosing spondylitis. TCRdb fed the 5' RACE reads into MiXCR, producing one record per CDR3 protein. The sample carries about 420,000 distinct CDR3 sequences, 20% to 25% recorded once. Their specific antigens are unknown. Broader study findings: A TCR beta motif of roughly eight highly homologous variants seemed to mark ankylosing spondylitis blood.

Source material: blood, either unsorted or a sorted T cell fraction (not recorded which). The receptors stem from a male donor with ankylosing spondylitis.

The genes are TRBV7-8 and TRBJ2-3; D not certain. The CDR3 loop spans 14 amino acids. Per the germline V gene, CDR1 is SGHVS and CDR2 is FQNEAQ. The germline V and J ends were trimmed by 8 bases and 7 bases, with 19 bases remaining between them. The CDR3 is CASQGRGTSHTQYF. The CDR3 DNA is TGTGCCAGCCAAGGGCGCGGAACATCTCATACGCAGTATTTT. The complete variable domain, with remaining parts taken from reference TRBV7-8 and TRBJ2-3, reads GAGVSQSPRYKVAKRGQDVALRCDPISGHVSLFWYQQALGQGPEFLTYFQNEAQLDKSGLPSDRFFAERPEGSVSTLKIQRTQQEDSAVYLCASQGRGTSHTQYFGPGTRLTVL.

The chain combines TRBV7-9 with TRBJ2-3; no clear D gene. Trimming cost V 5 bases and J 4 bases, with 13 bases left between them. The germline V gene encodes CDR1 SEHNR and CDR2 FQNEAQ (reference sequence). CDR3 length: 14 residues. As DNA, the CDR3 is TGTGCCAGCAGCCGTCCTTCCCGGGCAGATACGCAGTATTTT. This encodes CASSRPSRADTQYF.

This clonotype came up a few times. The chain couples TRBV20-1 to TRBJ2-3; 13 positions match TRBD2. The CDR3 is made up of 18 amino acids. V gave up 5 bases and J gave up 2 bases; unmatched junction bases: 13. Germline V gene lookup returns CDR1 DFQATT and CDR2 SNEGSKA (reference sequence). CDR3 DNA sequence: TGCAGTGCTCTGGGACTAGCGGGATCCTCCTCGTTCACAGATACGCAGTATTTT. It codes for CSALGLAGSSSFTDTQYF.

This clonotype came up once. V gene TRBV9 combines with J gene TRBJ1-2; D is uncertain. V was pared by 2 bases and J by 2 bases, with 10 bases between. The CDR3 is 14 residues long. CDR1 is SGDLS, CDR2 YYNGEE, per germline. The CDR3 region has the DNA TGTGCCAGCAGCGTGGCCAGCTGGAACTATGGCTACACCTTC. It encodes CASSVASWNYGYTF.

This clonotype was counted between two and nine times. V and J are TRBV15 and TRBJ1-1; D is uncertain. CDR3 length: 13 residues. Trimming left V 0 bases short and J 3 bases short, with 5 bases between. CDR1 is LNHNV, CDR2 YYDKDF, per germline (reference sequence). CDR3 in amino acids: CATSREIDTEAFF. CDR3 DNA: TGTGCCACCAGCAGAGAGATCGACACTGAAGCTTTCTTT.

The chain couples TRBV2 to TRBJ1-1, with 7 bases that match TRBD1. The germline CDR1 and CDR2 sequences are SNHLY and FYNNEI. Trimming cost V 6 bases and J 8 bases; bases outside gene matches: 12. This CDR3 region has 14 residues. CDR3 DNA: TGTGCCAGCAGAAGCGGTGGACAGGTCGTCGAAGCTTTCTTT. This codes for CASRSGGQVVEAFF.

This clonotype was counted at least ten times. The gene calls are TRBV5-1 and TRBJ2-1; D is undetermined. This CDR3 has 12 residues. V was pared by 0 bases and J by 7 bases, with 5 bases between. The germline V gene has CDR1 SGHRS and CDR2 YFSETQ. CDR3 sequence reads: CASSLVRNEQFF. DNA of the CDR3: TGCGCCAGCAGCTTGGTACGGAATGAGCAGTTCTTC.

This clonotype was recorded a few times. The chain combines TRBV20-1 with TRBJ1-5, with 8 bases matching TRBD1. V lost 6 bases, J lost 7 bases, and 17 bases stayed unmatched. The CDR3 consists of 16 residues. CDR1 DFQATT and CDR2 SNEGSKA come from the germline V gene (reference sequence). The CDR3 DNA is TGCAGTGCGAGCAGACAGGGGCCACGCCAACGGCAGCCCCAGCATTTT. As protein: CSASRQGPRQRQPQHF.

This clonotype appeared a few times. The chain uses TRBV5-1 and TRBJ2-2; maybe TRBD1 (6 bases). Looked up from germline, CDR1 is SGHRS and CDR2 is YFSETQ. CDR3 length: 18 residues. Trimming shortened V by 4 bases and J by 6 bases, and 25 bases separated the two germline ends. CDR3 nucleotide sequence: TGCGCCAGCAGCGATTACCTACAGGGAAGCTACCCATCCGGGGAGCTGTTTTTT. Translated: CASSDYLQGSYPSGELFF.